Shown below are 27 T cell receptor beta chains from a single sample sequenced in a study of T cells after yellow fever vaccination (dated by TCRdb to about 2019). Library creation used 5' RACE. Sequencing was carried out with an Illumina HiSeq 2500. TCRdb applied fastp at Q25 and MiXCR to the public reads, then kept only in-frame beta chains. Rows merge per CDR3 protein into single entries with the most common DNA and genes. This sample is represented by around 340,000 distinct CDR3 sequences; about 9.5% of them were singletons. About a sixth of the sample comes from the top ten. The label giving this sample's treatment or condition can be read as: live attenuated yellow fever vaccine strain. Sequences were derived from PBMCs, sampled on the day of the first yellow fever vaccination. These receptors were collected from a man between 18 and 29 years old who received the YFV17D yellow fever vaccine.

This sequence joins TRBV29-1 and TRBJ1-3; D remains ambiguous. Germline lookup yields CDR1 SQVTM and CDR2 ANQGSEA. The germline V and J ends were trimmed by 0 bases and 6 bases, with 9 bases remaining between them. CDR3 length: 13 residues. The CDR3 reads CSVEDRSLNTIYF. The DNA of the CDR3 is TGCAGCGTTGAAGACAGGTCTCTAAACACCATATATTTT. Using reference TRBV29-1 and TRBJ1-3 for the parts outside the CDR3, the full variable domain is SAVISQKPSRDICQRGTSLTIQCQVDSQVTMMFWYRQQPGQSLTLIATANQGSEATYESGFVIDKFPISRPNLTFSTLTVSNMSPEDSSIYLCSVEDRSLNTIYFGEGSWLTVV.

The CDR3 spells CASSFGTGIHYEQFF. The CDR3 DNA reads TGTGCCAGCAGCTTTGGGACAGGGATTCACTATGAGCAGTTCTTC. The chain uses TRBV11-2 and TRBJ2-1, with 9 bases fitting TRBD1. V gave up 3 bases and J gave up 8 bases; unmatched junction bases: 8. Germline loops: CDR1 SGHAT, CDR2 FQNNGV. This CDR3 is 15 amino acids long.

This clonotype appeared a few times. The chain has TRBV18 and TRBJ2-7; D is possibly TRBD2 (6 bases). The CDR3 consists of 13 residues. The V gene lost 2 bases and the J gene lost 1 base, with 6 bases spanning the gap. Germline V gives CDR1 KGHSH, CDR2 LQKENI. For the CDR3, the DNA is TGTGCCAGCTCACCAGCGGGGTCCTACGAGCAGTACTTC. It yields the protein CASSPAGSYEQYF.

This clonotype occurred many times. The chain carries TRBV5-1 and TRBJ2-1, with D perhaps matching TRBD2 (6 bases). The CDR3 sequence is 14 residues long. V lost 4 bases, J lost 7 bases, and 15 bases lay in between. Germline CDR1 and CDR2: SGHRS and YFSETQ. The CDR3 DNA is TGCGCCAGCAGCGAGGCTTCGGCGGGGAATGAGCAGTTCTTC. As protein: CASSEASAGNEQFF.

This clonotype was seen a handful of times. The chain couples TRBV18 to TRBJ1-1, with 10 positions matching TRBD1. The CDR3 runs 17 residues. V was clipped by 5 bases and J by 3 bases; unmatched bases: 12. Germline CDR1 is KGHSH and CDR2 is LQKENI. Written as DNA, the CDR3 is TGTGCCAGCTCATCTACCGGGACAGGGGTCTGGGACACTGAAGCTTTCTTT. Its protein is CASSSTGTGVWDTEAFF. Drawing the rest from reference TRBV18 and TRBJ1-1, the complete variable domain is NAGVMQNPRHLVRRRGQEARLRCSPMKGHSHVYWYRQLPEEGLKFMVYLQKENIIDESGMPKERFSAEFPKEGPSILRIQQVVRGDSAAYFCASSSTGTGVWDTEAFFGQGTRLTVV.

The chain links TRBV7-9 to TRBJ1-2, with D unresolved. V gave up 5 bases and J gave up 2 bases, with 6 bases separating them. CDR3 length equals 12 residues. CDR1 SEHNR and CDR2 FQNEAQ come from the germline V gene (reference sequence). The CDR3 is CASSRANYGYTF. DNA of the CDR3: TGTGCCAGCAGCCGGGCCAACTATGGCTACACCTTC.

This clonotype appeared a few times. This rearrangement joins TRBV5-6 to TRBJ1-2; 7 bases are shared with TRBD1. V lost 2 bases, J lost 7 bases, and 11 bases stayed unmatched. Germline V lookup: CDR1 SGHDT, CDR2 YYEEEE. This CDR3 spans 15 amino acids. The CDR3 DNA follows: TGTGCCAGCAGCTTCGCGGGACAGCTTTCCTCTGGCTACACCTTC. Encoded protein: CASSFAGQLSSGYTF.

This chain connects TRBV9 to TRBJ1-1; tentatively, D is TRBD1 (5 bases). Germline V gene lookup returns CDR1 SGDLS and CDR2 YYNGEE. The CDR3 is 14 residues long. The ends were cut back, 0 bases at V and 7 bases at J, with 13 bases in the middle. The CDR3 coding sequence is TGTGCCAGCAGCGTAGATGACAGACCCTATGAAGCTTTCTTT. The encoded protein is CASSVDDRPYEAFF.

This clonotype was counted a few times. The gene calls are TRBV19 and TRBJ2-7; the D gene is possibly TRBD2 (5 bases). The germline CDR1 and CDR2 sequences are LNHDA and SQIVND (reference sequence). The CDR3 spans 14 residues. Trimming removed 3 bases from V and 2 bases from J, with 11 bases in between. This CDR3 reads CASSMGGSTYEQYF. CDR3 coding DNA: TGTGCCAGTAGTATGGGCGGGTCAACCTACGAGCAGTACTTC.

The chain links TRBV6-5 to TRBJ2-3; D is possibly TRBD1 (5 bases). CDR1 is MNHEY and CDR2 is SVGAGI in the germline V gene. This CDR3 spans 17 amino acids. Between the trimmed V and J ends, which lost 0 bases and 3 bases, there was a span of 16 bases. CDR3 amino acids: CASSYSSRGFMTDTQYF. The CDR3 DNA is TGTGCCAGCAGTTACTCGAGTAGGGGTTTTATGACAGATACGCAGTATTTT.

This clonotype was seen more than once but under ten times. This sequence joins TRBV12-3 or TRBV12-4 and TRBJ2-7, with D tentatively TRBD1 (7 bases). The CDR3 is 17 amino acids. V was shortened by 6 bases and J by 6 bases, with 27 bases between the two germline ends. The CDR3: CASSTECQGDSSPEQYV. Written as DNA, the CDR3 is TGTGCCAGCAGCACGGAGTGCCAGGGGGACTCAAGCCCCGAGCAGTACGTC.

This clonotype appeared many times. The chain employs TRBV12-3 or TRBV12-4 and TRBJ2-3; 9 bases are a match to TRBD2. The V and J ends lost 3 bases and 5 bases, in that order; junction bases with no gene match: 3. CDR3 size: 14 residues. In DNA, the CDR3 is TGTGCCAGCAGTTTTAATAGCGGGGGAGATACGCAGTATTTT. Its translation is CASSFNSGGDTQYF.

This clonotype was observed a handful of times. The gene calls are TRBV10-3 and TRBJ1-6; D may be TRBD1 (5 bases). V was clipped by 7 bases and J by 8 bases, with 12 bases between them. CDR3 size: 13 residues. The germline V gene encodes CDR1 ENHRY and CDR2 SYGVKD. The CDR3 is CAINRREDSPLHF. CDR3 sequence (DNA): TGTGCCATCAATCGCAGGGAGGATTCACCCCTCCACTTT.

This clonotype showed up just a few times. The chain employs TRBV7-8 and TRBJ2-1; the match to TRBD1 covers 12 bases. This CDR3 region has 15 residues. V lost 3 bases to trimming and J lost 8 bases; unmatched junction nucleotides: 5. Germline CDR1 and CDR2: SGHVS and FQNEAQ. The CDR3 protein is CASSFGTGGRDEQFF. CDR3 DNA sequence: TGTGCCAGCAGCTTTGGGACAGGGGGCAGGGATGAGCAGTTCTTC.

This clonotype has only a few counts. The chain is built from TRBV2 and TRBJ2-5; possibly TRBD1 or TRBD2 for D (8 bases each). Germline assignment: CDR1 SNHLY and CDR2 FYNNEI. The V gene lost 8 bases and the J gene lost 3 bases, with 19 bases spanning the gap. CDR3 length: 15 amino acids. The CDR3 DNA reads TGTGCCAGCGGACAGGGCCAGACTAGCGAAGAGACCCAGTACTTC. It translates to CASGQGQTSEETQYF.

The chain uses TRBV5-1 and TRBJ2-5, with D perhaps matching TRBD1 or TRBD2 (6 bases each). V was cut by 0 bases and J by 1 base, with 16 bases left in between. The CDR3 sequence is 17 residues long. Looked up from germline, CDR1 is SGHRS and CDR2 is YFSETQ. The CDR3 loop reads CASSLGGRGAPQETQYF. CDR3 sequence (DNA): TGCGCCAGCAGCTTGGGGGGGCGCGGGGCCCCCCAAGAGACCCAGTACTTC.

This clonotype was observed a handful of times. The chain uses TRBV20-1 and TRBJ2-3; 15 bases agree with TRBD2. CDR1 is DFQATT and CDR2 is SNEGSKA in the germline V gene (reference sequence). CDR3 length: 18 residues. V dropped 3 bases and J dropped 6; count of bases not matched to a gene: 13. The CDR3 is CSARIPGTSGGPGDTQYF. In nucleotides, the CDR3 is TGCAGTGCTAGGATCCCCGGGACTAGCGGGGGGCCGGGGGATACGCAGTATTTT.

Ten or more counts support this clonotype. CDR3 DNA: TGCAGCGTGCTGGACAGGGTAAAGACCCAGTACTTC. This gives the protein CSVLDRVKTQYF. V usage is TRBV29-1 and J usage is TRBJ2-5, with 8 positions matching TRBD1. The CDR3 consists of 12 residues. Germline CDR1 and CDR2: SQVTM and ANQGSEA. V was clipped by 6 bases and J by 6 bases; unmatched bases: 6.

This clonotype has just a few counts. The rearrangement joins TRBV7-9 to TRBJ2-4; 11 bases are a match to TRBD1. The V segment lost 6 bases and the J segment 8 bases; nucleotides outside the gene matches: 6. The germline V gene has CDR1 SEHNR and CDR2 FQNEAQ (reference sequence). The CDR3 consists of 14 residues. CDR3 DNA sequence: TGTGCCAGCAGATCCGGGACAGGGGGTCACATTCAGTACTTC. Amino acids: CASRSGTGGHIQYF.

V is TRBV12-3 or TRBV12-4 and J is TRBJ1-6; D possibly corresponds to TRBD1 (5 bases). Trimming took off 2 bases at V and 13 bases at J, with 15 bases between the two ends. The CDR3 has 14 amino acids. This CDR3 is CASSLTGVPFPLHF. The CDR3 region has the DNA TGTGCCAGCAGTTTAACAGGCGTTCCCTTCCCCCTCCACTTT.

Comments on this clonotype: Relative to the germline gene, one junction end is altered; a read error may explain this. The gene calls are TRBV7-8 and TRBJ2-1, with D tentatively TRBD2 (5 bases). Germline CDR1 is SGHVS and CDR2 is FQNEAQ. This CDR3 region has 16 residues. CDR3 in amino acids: CASRLAPLLVSNEQFF. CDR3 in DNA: TGTGCCAGCAGATTAGCGCCCCTCTTGGTCTCCAATGAGCAGTTCTTC. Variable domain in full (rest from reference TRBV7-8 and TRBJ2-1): GAGVSQSPRYKVAKRGQDVALRCDPISGHVSLFWYQQALGQGPEFLTYFQNEAQLDKSGLPSDRFFAERPEGSVSTLKIQRTQQEDSAVYLCASRLAPLLVSNEQFFGPGTRLTVL.

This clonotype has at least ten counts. The CDR3 DNA sequence: TGCGCCAGCAGCTTGTCCGGAGACAATGAGCAGTTCTTC. Protein product: CASSLSGDNEQFF. This chain links TRBV5-1 with TRBJ2-1, with D unclear. The CDR3 is 13 amino acids. Germline assignment: CDR1 SGHRS and CDR2 YFSETQ. V shed 1 base and J shed 5 bases, with 7 bases lying between them.

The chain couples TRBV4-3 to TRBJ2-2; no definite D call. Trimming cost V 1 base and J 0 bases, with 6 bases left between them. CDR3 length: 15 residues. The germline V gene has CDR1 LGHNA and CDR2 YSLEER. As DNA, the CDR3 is TGCGCCAGCAGCCAAGGCCTTTCGAACACCGGGGAGCTGTTTTTT. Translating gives CASSQGLSNTGELFF.

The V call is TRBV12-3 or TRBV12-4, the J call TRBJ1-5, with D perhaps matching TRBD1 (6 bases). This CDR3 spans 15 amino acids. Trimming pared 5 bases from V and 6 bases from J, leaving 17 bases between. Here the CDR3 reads CASSPDKPRGQPQHF. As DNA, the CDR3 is TGTGCCAGCAGTCCTGACAAACCCAGGGGTCAGCCCCAGCATTTT.

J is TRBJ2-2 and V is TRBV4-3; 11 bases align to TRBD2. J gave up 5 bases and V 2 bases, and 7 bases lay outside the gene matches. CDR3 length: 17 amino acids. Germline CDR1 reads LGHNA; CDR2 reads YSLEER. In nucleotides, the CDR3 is TGCGCCAGCAGCCAACCCGTGGGACTAGCGGAAACCGGGGAGCTGTTTTTT. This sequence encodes CASSQPVGLAETGELFF.

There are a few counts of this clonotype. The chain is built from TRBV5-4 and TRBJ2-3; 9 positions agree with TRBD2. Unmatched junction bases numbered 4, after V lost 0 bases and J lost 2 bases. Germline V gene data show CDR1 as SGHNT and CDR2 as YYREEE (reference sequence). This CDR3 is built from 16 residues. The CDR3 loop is CASSLGAGGFTDTQYF. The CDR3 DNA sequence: TGTGCCAGCAGCTTGGGTGCGGGGGGGTTCACAGATACGCAGTATTTT.

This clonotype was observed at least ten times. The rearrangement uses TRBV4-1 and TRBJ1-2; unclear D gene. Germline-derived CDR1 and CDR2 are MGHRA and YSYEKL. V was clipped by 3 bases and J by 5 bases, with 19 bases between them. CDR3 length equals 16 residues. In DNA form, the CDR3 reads TGCGCCAGCAGCCAGAGCTCGTTGGACGGATTATATGGCTACACCTTC. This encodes CASSQSSLDGLYGYTF.